The 5 T cell receptor beta chains listed next were all sequenced from one sample in a study of graft-versus-host responses after intestinal transplantation. Assay: immunoSEQ multiplex PCR; the TCRdb copy retains only in-frame clones and omits some. Of about 97,000 clones in the sample, about 93% were seen once. The specimen was PBMCs, collected about 450 days after intestinal transplant. Receptors were obtained from a human patient who received an intestinal transplant, so some T cells may come from the graft donor.

V gene TRBV9 combines with J gene TRBJ2-7; D uncertain. Germline assignment: CDR1 SGDLS and CDR2 YYNGEE. Trimming took 4 bases from V and 2 from J, leaving 10 bases between them. This CDR3 is 13 amino acids long. CDR3 loop: CASSRQNTYEQYF. The CDR3 DNA sequence: TGTGCCAGCAGCCGGCAAAACACCTACGAGCAGTACTTC.

The chain recombines TRBV19 with TRBJ2-3, with 12 bases identical to TRBD1. After removal of 5 bases from V and 2 bases from J, the junction contained 5 bases not matched to a gene. Germline loops: CDR1 LNHDA, CDR2 SQIVND (reference sequence). The CDR3 covers 16 residues. Here the CDR3 DNA reads TGTGCCAGTAGTTCTGGGACAGGGGGCGTCACAGATACGCAGTATTTT. It encodes CASSSGTGGVTDTQYF.

V gene TRBV6-1 combines with J gene TRBJ2-7; D gene ambiguous. The germline V gene encodes CDR1 MNHNS and CDR2 SASEGT. The ends were cut back, 6 bases at V and 0 bases at J, with 3 bases in the middle. The CDR3 loop spans 11 amino acids. The CDR3 here is CASRGSYEQYF. Written as DNA, the CDR3 is TGTGCCAGCAGGGGCTCCTACGAGCAGTACTTC.

This rearrangement joins TRBV7-3 to TRBJ1-1, with 7 bases fitting TRBD1. With 3 bases clipped from V and 2 bases from J, the junction kept 3 bases outside the gene matches. This CDR3 has 14 amino acids. The germline V gene encodes CDR1 SGHTA and CDR2 FQGTGA. The CDR3 is CASSLGTANTEAFF. Here the CDR3 DNA reads TGTGCCAGCAGCTTGGGGACAGCAAACACTGAAGCTTTCTTT.

The count of this clone is one. The V and J genes are TRBV11-1 and TRBJ2-1; tentatively, D is TRBD2 (6 bases). V lost 2 bases and J lost 6, with 11 bases in between. The germline gives CDR1 SGHAT, CDR2 FQDESV (reference sequence). The CDR3 loop spans 14 amino acids. CDR3 DNA sequence: TGTGCCAGCAGCTTATTCACCGGGGGCAATGAGCAGTTCTTC. It translates to CASSLFTGGNEQFF.